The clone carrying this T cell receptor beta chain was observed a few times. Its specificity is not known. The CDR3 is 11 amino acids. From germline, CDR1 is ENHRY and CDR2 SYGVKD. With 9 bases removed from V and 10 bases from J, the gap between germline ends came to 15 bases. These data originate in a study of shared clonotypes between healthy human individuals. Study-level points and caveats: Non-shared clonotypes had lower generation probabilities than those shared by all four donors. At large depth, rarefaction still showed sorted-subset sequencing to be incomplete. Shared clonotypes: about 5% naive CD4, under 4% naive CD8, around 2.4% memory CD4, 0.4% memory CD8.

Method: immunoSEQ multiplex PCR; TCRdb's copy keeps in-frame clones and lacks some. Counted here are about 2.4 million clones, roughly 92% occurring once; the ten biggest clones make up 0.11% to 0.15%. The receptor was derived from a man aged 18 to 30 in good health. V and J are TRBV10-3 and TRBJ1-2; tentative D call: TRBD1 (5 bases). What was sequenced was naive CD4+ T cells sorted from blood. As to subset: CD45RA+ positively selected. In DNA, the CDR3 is TGTGCCATAAGAACAGGACTCGTCTACACCTTC. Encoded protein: CAIRTGLVYTF.